This T cell receptor (beta chain) is from a study of human T cells and chemical hapten exposure. TCRdb reprocessed the RACE reads via MiXCR and lists one record per CDR3 protein. Of 180,000 or so distinct CDR3 sequences listed, just under 30% are singletons. The CDR3 extends over 12 amino acids. V was clipped by 2 bases and J by 8 bases, with 7 bases between them. CDR1 and CDR2 (germline): SEHNR, FQNEAQ (reference sequence). Time point here: pre-sensitization, week 0. The treatment is: therapeutic diphenylcyclopropenone sensitization with weekly scalp DPC. The chain links TRBV7-9 to TRBJ2-1; D is unclear. The source material was whole blood, sampled in connection with sensitization to the hapten diphenylcyclopropenone (DPC). This receptor was taken from a woman aged 25 to 45 with alopecia areata. Some clones in this sample may be carry-over from other donors' samples. The CDR3 nucleotides read TGTGCCAGCAGCTTATTAGCAGATGAGCAGTTCTTC. This gives the protein CASSLLADEQFF. Together with reference TRBV7-9 and TRBJ2-1, the CDR3 gives the full variable domain: DTGVSQNPRHKITKRGQNVTFRCDPISEHNRLYWYRQTLGQGPEFLTYFQNEAQLEKSRLLSDRFSAERPKGSFSTLEIQRTEQGDSAMYLCASSLLADEQFFGPGTRLTVL.